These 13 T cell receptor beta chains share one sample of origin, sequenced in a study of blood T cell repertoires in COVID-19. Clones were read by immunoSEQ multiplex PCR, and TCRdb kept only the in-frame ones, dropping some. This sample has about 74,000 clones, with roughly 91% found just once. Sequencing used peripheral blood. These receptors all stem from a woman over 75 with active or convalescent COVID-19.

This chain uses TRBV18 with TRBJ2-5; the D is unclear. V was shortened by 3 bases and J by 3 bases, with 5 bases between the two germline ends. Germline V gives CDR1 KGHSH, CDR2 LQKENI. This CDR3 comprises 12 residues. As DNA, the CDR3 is TGTGCCAGCTCACCCGGTAAAGAGACCCAGTACTTC. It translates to CASSPGKETQYF.

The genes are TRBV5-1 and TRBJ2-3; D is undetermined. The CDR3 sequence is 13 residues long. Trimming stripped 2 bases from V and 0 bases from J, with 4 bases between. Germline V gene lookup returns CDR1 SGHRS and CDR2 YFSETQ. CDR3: CASSFASTDTQYF. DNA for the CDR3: TGCGCCAGCAGCTTTGCGAGCACAGATACGCAGTATTTT.

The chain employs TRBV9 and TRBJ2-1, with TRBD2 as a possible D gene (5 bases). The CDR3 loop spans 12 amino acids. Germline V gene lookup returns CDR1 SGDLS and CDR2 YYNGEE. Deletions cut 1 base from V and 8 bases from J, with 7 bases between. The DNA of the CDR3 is TGTGCCAGCAGCGTACGGGGTGATGAGCAGTTCTTC. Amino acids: CASSVRGDEQFF.

The CDR3 DNA reads as TGCGCCAGCAGCCAAGACAGCTCTGGAAACACCATATATTTT. It codes for CASSQDSSGNTIYF. The rearrangement uses TRBV4-1 and TRBJ1-3; D is uncertain. The CDR3 extends over 14 amino acids. The V and J ends lost 0 bases and 0 bases respectively, with 3 bases between them. The germline V gene encodes CDR1 MGHRA and CDR2 YSYEKL.

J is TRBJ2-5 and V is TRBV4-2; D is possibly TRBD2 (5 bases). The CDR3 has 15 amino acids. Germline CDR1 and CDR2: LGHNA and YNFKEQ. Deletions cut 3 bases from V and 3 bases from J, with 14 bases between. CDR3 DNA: TGTGCCAGCAGCCAGAACCGGGATAGGAAAGAGACCCAGTACTTC. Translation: CASSQNRDRKETQYF.

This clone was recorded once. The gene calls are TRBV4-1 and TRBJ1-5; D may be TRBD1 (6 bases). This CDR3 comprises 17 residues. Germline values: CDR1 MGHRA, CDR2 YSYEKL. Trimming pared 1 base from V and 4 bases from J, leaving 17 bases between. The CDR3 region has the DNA TGCGCCAGCAGCCAAGGGTCCCAGGGGTTTCGTAATCAGCCCCAGCATTTT. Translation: CASSQGSQGFRNQPQHF.

Written as DNA, the CDR3 is TGTGCCAGCAGCTTAACGTACAGTATAGGAATTGGAAACAAATTGTACGAGCAGTACTTC. Translation: CASSLTYSIGIGNKLYEQYF. The rearrangement links TRBV7-6 to TRBJ2-7; the D is unclear. The CDR3 extends over 20 amino acids. Germline CDR1 is SGHVS and CDR2 is FNYEAQ. V was trimmed by 2 bases and J by 4 bases, leaving 30 bases between them.

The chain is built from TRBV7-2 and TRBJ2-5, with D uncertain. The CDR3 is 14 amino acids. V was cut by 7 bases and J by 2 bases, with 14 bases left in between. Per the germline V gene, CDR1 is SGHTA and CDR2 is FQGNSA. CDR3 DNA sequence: TGTGCCAGCACATTGCAACAAGTTCAAGAGACCCAGTACTTC. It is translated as CASTLQQVQETQYF.

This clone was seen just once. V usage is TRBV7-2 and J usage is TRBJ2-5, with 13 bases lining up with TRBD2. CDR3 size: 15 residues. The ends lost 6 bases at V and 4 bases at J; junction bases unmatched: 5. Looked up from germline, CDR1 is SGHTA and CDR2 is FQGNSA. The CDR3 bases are TGTGCCAGCAGGAGGACTAGCGGGGGAGGAGAGACCCAGTACTTC. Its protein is CASRRTSGGGETQYF.

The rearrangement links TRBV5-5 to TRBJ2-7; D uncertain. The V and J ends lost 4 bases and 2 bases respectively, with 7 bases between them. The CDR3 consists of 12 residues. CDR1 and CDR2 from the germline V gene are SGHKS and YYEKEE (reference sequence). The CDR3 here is CASSQSPYEQYF. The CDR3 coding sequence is TGTGCCAGCAGCCAAAGCCCCTACGAGCAGTACTTC.

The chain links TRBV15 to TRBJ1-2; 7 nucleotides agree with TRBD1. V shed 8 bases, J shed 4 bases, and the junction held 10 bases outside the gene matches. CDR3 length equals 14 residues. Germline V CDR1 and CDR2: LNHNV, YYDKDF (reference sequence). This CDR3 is CATSPGDSSYGYTF. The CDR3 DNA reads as TGTGCCACCTCACCCGGGGACAGTTCCTATGGCTACACCTTC.

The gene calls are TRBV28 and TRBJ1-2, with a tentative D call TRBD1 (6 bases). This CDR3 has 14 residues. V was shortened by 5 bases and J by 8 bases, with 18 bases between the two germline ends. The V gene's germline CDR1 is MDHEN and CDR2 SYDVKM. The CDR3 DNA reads TGTGCCAGCAGTCAAGGATCAGGGGTCGGGGGCTACACCTTC. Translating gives CASSQGSGVGGYTF.

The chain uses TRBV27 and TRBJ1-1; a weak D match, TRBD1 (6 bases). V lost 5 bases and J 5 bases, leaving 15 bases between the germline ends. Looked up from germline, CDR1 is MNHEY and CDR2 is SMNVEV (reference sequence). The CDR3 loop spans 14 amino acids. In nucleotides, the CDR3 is TGTGCCAGCAGTGTGGACAGAGCCTTTACTGAAGCTTTCTTT. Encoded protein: CASSVDRAFTEAFF.